This TCR beta chain stems from a study of beta chain features in type 1 diabetes. This clone was found a few times. Its specificity is unknown. Blood was collected once per donor into heparin, averaging about 120 mL. Cells sorted by CD45RO/CCR7/CD25/CD127/CD95/CD27 comprised CD4+ naive, central memory, regulatory and stem cell-like memory cells. Study-wide results and limits: Compared to healthy donors, patients appeared to have naive, central memory and Treg TCRB repertoires that were more alike. Among patients with Type 1 diabetes, TCRB CDR3s were moderately but significantly shorter in every one of the four CD4+ subsets.

CDR3 length: 15 residues. Losses at the gene ends were 3 bases for V and 3 bases for J; bases not matched to a gene: 6. Germline lookup yields CDR1 SQVTM and CDR2 ANQGSEA. The isolated RNA, all of it, was reverse transcribed, so expressed TCRB transcripts were what got sequenced. Each sample of naive, central memory or regulatory T cells had, on average, roughly 3.6 million reads. TCRdb keeps only in-frame clones here, not all; method: immunoSEQ multiplex PCR. The sample shows around 600,000 clones, roughly an eighth of them seen only once. The rearrangement links TRBV29-1 to TRBJ1-3; 9 nucleotides align to TRBD1. The material sequenced was naive CD4+ T cells from blood. This TCR was recovered from a man aged 25-45 years with type 1 diabetes. The CDR3, as DNA: TGCAGCGTTGAGGGGACAGGGTTATATGGAAACACCATATATTTT. Translating gives CSVEGTGLYGNTIYF.